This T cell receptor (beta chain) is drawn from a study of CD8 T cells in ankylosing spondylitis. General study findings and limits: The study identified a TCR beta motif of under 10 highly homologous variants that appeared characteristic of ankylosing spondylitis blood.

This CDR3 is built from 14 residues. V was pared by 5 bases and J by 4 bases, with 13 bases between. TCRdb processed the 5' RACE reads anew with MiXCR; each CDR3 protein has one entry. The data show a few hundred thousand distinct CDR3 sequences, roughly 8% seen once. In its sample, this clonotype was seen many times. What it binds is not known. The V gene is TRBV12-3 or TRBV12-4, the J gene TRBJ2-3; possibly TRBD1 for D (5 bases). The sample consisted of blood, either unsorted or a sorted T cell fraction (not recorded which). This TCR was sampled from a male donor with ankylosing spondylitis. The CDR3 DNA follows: TGTGCCAGCAGTGGGGCCGGCTCTTCAGATACGCAGTATTTT. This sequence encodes CASSGAGSSDTQYF.